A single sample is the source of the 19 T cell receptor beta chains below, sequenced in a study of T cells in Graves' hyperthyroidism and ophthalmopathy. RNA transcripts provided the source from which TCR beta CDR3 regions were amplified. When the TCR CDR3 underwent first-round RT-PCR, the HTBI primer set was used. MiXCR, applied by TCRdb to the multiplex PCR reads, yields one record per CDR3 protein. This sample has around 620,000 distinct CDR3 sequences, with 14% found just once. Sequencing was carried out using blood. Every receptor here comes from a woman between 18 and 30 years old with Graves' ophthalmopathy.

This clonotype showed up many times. DNA for the CDR3: TGTGCCAGCAGCTTAGAGGGACTAGCGGACACAGATACGCAGTATTTT. It is translated as CASSLEGLADTDTQYF. The gene calls are TRBV11-1 and TRBJ2-3; 11 positions match TRBD2. Germline CDR1 and CDR2: SGHAT and FQDESV (reference sequence). This CDR3 is 16 amino acids long. After removal of 1 base from V and 2 bases from J, the junction contained 2 bases not matched to a gene.

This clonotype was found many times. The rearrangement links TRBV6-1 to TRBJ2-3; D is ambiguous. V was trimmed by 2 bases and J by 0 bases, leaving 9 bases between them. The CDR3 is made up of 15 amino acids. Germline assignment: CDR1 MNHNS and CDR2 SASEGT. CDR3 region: CASSESQDSTDTQYF. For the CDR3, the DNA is TGTGCCAGCAGTGAATCCCAGGACAGCACAGATACGCAGTATTTT.

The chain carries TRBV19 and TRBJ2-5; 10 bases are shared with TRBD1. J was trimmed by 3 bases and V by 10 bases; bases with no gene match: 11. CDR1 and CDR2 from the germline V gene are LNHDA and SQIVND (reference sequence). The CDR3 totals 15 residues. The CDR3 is CATIGGTGAKETQYF. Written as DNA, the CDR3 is TGTGCCACTATAGGAGGGACAGGGGCTAAAGAGACCCAGTACTTC.

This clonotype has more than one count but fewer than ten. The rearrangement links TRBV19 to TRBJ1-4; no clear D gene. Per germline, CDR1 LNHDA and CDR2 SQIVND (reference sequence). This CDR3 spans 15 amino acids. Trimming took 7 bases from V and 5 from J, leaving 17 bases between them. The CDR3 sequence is CASTMVPTENEKLFF. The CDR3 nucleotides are TGTGCCAGTACGATGGTCCCCACAGAAAATGAAAAACTGTTTTTT.

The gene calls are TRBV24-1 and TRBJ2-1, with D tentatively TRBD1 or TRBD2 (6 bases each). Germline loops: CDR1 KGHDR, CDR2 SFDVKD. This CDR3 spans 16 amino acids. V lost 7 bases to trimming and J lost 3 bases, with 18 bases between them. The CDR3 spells CATSPWEAGHYNEQFF. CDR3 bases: TGTGCCACCAGCCCCTGGGAGGCGGGACACTACAATGAGCAGTTCTTC.

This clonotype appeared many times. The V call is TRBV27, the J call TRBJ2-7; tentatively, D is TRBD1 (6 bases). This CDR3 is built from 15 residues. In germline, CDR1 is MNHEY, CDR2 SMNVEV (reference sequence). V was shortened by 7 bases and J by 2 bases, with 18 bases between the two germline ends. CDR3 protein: CASNPQGNLPYEQYF. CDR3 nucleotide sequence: TGTGCCAGCAACCCACAGGGAAATCTACCCTACGAGCAGTACTTC.

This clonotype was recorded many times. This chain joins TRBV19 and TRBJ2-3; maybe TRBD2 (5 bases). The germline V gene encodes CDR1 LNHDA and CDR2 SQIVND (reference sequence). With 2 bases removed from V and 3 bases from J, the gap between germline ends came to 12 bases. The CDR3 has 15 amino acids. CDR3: CASSITGKVTDTQYF. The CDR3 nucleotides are TGTGCCAGTAGTATAACCGGGAAGGTGACAGATACGCAGTATTTT.

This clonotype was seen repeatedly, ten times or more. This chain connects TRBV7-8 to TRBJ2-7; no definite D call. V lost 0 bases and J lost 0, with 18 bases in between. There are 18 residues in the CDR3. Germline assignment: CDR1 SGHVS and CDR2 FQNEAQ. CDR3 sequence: CASSLALYGRLSSYEQYF. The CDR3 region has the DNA TGTGCCAGCAGCTTAGCCCTGTATGGGCGGTTAAGCTCCTACGAGCAGTACTTC.

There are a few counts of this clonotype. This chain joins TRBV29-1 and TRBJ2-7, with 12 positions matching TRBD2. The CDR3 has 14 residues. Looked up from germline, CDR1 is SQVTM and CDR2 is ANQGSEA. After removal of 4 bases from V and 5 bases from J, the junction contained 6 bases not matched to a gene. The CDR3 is CSVGTSGTLDEQYF. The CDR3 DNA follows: TGCAGCGTTGGGACTAGCGGGACATTGGACGAGCAGTACTTC.

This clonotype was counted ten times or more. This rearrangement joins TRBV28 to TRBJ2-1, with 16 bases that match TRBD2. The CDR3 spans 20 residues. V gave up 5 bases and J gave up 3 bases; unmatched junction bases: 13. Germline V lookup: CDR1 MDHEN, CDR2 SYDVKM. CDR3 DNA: TGTGCCAGCAGTCCCCCACCGGGACTAGCGGGAGGGGGGGGCTACAATGAGCAGTTCTTC. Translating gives CASSPPPGLAGGGGYNEQFF.

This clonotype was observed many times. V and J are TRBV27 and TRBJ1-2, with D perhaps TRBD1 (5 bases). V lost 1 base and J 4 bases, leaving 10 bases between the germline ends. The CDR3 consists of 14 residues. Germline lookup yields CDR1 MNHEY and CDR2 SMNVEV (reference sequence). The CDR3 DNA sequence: TGTGCCAGCAGTTTATTAGGGACGGCCTATGGCTACACCTTC. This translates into CASSLLGTAYGYTF.

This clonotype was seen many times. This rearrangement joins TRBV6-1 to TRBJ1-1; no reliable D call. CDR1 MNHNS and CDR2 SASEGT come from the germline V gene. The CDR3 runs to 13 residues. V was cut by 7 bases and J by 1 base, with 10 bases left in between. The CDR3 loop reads CASNKLGNTEAFF. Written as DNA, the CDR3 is TGTGCCAGCAACAAACTTGGGAACACTGAAGCTTTCTTT.

CDR3 region: CASSLGFLWVIPHNEQFF. The CDR3 coding sequence is TGTGCCAGCAGCTTGGGGTTTTTGTGGGTCATCCCACACAATGAGCAGTTCTTC. The chain combines TRBV5-6 with TRBJ2-1, with D hard to call. Germline V gene lookup returns CDR1 SGHDT and CDR2 YYEEEE. The CDR3 contains 18 residues. V gave up 0 bases and J gave up 5 bases, with 21 bases separating them. The full variable domain, in which reference TRBV5-6 and TRBJ2-1 provide the parts outside the CDR3, is DAGVTQSPTHLIKTRGQQVTLRCSPKSGHDTVSWYQQALGQGPQFIFQYYEEEERQRGNFPDRFSGHQFPNYSSELNVNALLLGDSALYLCASSLGFLWVIPHNEQFFGPGTRLTVL.

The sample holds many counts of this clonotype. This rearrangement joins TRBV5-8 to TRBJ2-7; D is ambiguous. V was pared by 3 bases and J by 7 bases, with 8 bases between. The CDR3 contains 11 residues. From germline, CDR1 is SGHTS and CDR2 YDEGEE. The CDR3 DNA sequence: TGTGCCAGCAGCTCTCAAGGGGAGCAGTACTTC. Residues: CASSSQGEQYF.

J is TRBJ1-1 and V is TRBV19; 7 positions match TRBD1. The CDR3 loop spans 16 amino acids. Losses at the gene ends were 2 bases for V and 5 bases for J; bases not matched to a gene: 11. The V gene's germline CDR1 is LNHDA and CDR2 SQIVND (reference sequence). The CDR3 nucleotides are TGTGCCAGTAGTATACCCAGGGGGGGGCTGGTTACTGAAGCTTTCTTT. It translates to CASSIPRGGLVTEAFF.

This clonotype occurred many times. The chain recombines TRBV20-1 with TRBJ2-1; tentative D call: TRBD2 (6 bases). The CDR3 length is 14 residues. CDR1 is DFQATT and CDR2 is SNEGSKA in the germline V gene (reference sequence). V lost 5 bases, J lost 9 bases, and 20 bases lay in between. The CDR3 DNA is TGCAGTGCTGGAGGGGTCGCCCCACTGAGTGAGCAGTTCTTC. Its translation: CSAGGVAPLSEQFF.

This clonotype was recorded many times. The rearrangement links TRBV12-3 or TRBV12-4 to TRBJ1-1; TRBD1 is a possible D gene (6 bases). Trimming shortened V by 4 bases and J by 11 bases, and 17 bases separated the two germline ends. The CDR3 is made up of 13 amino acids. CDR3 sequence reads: CASSSLRGLAAFF. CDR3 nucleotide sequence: TGTGCCAGCAGTTCCCTCAGGGGTTTGGCGGCTTTCTTT.

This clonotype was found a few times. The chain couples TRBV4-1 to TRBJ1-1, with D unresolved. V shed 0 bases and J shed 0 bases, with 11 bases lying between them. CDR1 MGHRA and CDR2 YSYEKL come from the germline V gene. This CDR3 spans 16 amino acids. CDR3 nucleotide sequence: TGCGCCAGCAGCCAAGACCCGCGGGCAATGAACACTGAAGCTTTCTTT. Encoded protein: CASSQDPRAMNTEAFF.

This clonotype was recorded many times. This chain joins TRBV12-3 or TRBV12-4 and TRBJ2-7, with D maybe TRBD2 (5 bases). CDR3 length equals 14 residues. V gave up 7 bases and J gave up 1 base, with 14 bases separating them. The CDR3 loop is CASTPGTGSYEQYF. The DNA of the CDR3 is TGTGCCAGCACTCCCGGAACGGGGTCCTACGAGCAGTACTTC.